Listed here are 12 T cell receptor beta chains from one sample, sequenced in a study of human T cells and chemical hapten exposure. Time point specified: patch test 2, 6 weeks after DPC sensitization. The treatment here: therapeutic diphenylcyclopropenone sensitization with weekly scalp DPC. TCRdb called the RACE reads again in MiXCR, with one record for every CDR3 protein. The table has fewer than 85,000 distinct CDR3 sequences, approximately 10% seen once; the top ten hold about 1.6%. The sample consisted of whole blood, taken in connection with sensitization to the hapten diphenylcyclopropenone (DPC). Receptors were obtained from a man aged 18 to 30 with alopecia areata. Some clones in this sample may be carry-over from other donors' samples.

This clonotype was seen ten or more times. V is TRBV4-2 and J is TRBJ1-1; no firm D call. The CDR3 contains 16 residues. Per the germline V gene, CDR1 is LGHNA and CDR2 is YNFKEQ. The V end lost 2 bases, the J end lost 0 bases, and 13 bases lay between the germline ends. The CDR3 DNA is TGTGCCAGCAGCCAACGACTCCCGGGAGTGAACACTGAAGCTTTCTTT. This sequence encodes CASSQRLPGVNTEAFF.

Comment on this clonotype: A single base separates this from a much larger clone, so it may be a read error. This chain joins TRBV29-1 and TRBJ1-4, with D possibly matching TRBD1 (6 bases). V gave up 7 bases and J gave up 4 bases, with 19 bases separating them. There are 15 residues in the CDR3. Germline V lookup: CDR1 SQVTM, CDR2 ANQGSEA. The CDR3 nucleotides read TGCAGCGATGTGCTCCCAGCGGACAGTAATGAAAAACTGTTTTTT. This sequence encodes CSDVLPADSNEKLFF.

The V and J genes are TRBV12-5 and TRBJ2-1; 13 bases match TRBD2. The CDR3 spans 18 residues. The trim removed 5 bases at V and 0 bases at J, leaving 7 bases unmatched. Germline values: CDR1 LGHNT, CDR2 FRNRAP. The CDR3 nucleotides are TGTGCTAGTGGTCTCTGGACTAGCGGGGGTAGCTCCTACAATGAGCAGTTCTTC. This codes for CASGLWTSGGSSYNEQFF.

This clonotype has more than one count but fewer than ten. The chain couples TRBV6-2 or TRBV6-3 to TRBJ2-5, with D hard to call. The germline V gene encodes CDR1 MNHEY and CDR2 SVGEGT. Trimming left V 2 bases short and J 5 bases short, with 3 bases between. The CDR3 spans 11 residues. CDR3 nucleotide sequence: TGTGCCAGCAGTTACGGGGAGACCCAGTACTTC. This gives the protein CASSYGETQYF.

The rearrangement links TRBV29-1 to TRBJ2-3; D perhaps matches TRBD1 (5 bases). Trimming stripped 6 bases from V and 0 bases from J, with 16 bases between. CDR1 is SQVTM and CDR2 is ANQGSEA in the germline V gene. This CDR3 spans 15 amino acids. The CDR3 loop reads CSVQTAPPSTDTQYF. The CDR3, as DNA: TGCAGCGTGCAGACAGCTCCTCCTAGCACAGATACGCAGTATTTT.

This clonotype was counted at least ten times. The chain couples TRBV5-1 to TRBJ2-7, with 8 bases identical to TRBD1. Germline CDR1 is SGHRS and CDR2 is YFSETQ. The CDR3 is 14 amino acids. Trimming at V came to 1 base and at J to 6 bases, leaving 6 bases not matched to a gene. The CDR3 reads CASSLQGAAREQYF. DNA of the CDR3: TGCGCCAGCAGCTTGCAGGGGGCAGCCCGCGAGCAGTACTTC.

Many counts were recorded for this clonotype. The chain employs TRBV20-1 and TRBJ1-6; possible D gene TRBD1, 6 bases. Germline V lookup: CDR1 DFQATT, CDR2 SNEGSKA (reference sequence). V shed 0 bases and J shed 9 bases, with 12 bases lying between them. The CDR3 has 14 residues. This CDR3 is CSAREAQGGSPLHF. The CDR3 DNA reads as TGCAGTGCTAGAGAGGCACAGGGTGGTTCACCCCTCCACTTT.

This clonotype was picked up many times. The chain carries TRBV29-1 and TRBJ2-7; D gene unclear. CDR1 and CDR2 (germline): SQVTM, ANQGSEA. The CDR3 runs 15 residues. Deletions cut 4 bases from V and 4 bases from J, with 20 bases between. The CDR3, as DNA: TGCAGCGTTGCCAAGGGCAGGTCCCTTAGGTACGAGCAGTACGTC. Translated: CSVAKGRSLRYEQYV.

There are many counts of this clonotype. The chain combines TRBV11-2 with TRBJ2-2, with 10 bases matching TRBD2. This CDR3 is built from 18 residues. Germline-derived CDR1 and CDR2 are SGHAT and FQNNGV. V shed 1 base and J 0 bases; nucleotides not matched to a gene: 5. CDR3: CASSLVGTSDSNTGELFF. CDR3 nucleotide sequence: TGTGCCAGCAGCTTAGTAGGGACTAGCGATTCGAACACCGGGGAGCTGTTTTTT. Drawing the rest from reference TRBV11-2 and TRBJ2-2, the complete variable domain is EAGVAQSPRYKIIEKRQSVAFWCNPISGHATLYWYQQILGQGPKLLIQFQNNGVVDDSQLPKDRFSAERLKGVDSTLKIQPAKLEDSAVYLCASSLVGTSDSNTGELFFGEGSRLTVL.

This clonotype came up a few times. The rearrangement links TRBV11-3 to TRBJ2-7, with 10 bases matching TRBD2. Germline CDR1 is SGHNT and CDR2 is YENEEA. This CDR3 region has 15 residues. V was pared by 5 bases and J by 4 bases, with 8 bases of the junction left unmatched. DNA of the CDR3: TGTGCCAGCAGCCCCAGCGGGGGGGCTCCTTACGAGCAGTACTTC. Its translation is CASSPSGGAPYEQYF. The full variable domain, with the rest looked up from reference TRBV11-3 and TRBJ2-7, is EAGVVQSPRYKIIEKKQPVAFWCNPISGHNTLYWYLQNLGQGPELLIRYENEEAVDDSQLPKDRFSAERLKGVDSTLKIQPAELGDSAVYLCASSPSGGAPYEQYFGPGTRLTVT.

The chain combines TRBV5-1 with TRBJ1-2; tentatively, D is TRBD1 (5 bases). CDR3 length equals 14 residues. Trimming removed 0 bases from V and 7 bases from J, with 13 bases in between. Germline V gene lookup returns CDR1 SGHRS and CDR2 YFSETQ. CDR3 DNA: TGCGCCAGCAGCTTGGCTGTTGGGGGTAGTGGCTACACCTTC. This translates into CASSLAVGGSGYTF. Full variable domain (missing parts from reference TRBV5-1 and TRBJ1-2): KAGVTQTPRYLIKTRGQQVTLSCSPISGHRSVSWYQQTPGQGLQFLFEYFSETQRNKGNFPGRFSGRQFSNSRSEMNVSTLELGDSALYLCASSLAVGGSGYTFGSGTRLTVV.

In this sample, this clonotype turned up many times. The chain is built from TRBV6-2 or TRBV6-3 and TRBJ2-7, with 9 bases that match TRBD1. The J segment lost 5 bases and the V segment lost 5 bases, leaving 7 bases of the junction unmatched. The length of the CDR3 is 14 residues. The V gene's germline CDR1 is MNHEY and CDR2 SVGEGT. DNA for the CDR3: TGTGCCAGCAGTGAGGACAGGGGTCCAGACGAGCAGTACGTC. Translated, it gives CASSEDRGPDEQYV.